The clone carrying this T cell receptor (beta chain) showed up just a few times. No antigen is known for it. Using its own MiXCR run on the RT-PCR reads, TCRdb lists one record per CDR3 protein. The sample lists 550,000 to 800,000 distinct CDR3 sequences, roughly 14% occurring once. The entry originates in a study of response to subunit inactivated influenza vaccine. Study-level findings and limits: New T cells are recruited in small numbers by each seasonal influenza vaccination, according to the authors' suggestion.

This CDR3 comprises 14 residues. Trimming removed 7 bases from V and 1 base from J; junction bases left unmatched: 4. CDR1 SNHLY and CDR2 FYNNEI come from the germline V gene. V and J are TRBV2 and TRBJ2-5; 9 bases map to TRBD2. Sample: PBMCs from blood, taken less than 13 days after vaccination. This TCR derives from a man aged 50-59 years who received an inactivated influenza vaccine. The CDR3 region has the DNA TGTGCCAGCACCCGGACTAGCGCCCAAGAGACCCAGTACTTC. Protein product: CASTRTSAQETQYF.